Sequencing of this TCR beta chain was carried out in a study of cytomegalovirus exposure and HLA in healthy donors. Study details: Researchers previously reported finding fewer than 120 million unique TCR beta sequences from 150 million to 200 million T cells.

The V segment lost 4 bases and the J segment 0 bases; nucleotides outside the gene matches: 10. The germline CDR1 and CDR2 sequences are SGHAT and FQDESV (reference sequence). This CDR3 comprises 18 residues. It was with 60 Vbeta and 13 Jbeta primers that the PCR ran. TCRdb's table, derived via immunoSEQ multiplex PCR, lists solely in-frame clones and lacks some. Of about 150,000 clones listed, about 64% are singletons. Whole-study findings and limits: Likely technical artifact: a cluster of highly shared sequence variants.

About this clone itself: Its antigen is currently unknown.

This chain connects TRBV11-1 to TRBJ1-1; 11 bases are shared with TRBD1. The TCR was taken from a man aged 55 to 70 in good health and CMV-seronegative. The specimen was PBMCs. The CDR3 region is CASSSLRTGGLLNTEAFF. The DNA of the CDR3 is TGTGCCAGCAGCTCACTACGGACAGGGGGCTTACTGAACACTGAAGCTTTCTTT.